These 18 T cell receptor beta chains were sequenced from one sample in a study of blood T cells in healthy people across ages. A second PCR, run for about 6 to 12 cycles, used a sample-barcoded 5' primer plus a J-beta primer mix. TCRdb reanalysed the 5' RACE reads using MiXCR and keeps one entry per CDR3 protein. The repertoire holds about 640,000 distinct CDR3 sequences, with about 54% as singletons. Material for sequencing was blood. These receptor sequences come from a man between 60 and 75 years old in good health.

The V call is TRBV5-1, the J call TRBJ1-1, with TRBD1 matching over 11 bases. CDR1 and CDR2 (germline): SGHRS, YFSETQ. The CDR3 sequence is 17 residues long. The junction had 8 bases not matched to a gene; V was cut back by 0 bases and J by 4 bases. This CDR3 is CASSLAGQGARGTEAFF. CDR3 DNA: TGCGCCAGCAGCTTGGCAGGACAGGGGGCGCGGGGCACTGAAGCTTTCTTT.

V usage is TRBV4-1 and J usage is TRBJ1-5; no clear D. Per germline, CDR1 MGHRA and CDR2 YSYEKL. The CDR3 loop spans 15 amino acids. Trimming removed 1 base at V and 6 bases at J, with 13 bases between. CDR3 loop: CASSQAPGLGQPQHF. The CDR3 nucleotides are TGCGCCAGCAGCCAAGCGCCCGGGTTGGGTCAGCCCCAGCATTTT.

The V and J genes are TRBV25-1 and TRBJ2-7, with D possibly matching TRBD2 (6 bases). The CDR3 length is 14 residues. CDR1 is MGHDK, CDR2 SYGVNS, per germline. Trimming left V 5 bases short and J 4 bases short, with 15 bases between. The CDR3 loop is CASSKGLPSYEQYF. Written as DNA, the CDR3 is TGTGCCAGCAGTAAAGGACTACCAAGTTACGAGCAGTACTTC.

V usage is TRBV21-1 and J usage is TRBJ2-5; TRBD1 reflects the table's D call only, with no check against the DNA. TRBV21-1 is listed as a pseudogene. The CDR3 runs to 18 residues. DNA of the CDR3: TGTGCCAGCAGCAAAGGGGGTCTCGACCGAGGGGTTCAAGAGACCCAGTACTTC. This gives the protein CASSKGGLDRGVQETQYF.

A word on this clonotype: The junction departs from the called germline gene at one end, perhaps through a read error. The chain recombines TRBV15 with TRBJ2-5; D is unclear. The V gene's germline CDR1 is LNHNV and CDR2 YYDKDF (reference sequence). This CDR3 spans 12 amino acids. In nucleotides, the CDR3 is TGTGCCACCGGCAGAGAGGTAGAGACCCAGTACTTC. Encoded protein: CATGREVETQYF.

The chain's CDR3 is CASSYAGAPGETQYF. CDR3 nucleotide sequence: TGTGCCAGCAGTTACGCGGGGGCGCCGGGAGAGACCCAGTACTTC. The chain couples TRBV6-6 to TRBJ2-5, with D possibly matching TRBD2 (7 bases). Germline V gives CDR1 MNHNY, CDR2 SVGAGI (reference sequence). V was shortened by 2 bases and J by 4 bases, with 14 bases between the two germline ends. The CDR3 is 15 amino acids.

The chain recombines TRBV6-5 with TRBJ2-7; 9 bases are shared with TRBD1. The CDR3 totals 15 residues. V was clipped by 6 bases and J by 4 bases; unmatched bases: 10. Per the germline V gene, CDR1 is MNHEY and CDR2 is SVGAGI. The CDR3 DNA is TGTGCCAGCAGAAAGCCCGGACAGGGGTCATACGAGCAGTACTTC. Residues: CASRKPGQGSYEQYF.

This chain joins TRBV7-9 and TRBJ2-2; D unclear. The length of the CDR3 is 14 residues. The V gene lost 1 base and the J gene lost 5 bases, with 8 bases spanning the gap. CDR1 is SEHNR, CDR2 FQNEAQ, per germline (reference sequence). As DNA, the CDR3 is TGTGCCAGCAGCTTAGGATCCATTACCGGGGAGCTGTTTTTT. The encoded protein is CASSLGSITGELFF.

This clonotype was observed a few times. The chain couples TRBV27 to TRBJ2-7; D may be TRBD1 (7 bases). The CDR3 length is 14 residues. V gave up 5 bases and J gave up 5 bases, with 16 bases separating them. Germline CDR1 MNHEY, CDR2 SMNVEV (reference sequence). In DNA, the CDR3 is TGTGCCAGCAGTACCCGACAGGGAGGTGACGAGCAGTACTTC. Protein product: CASSTRQGGDEQYF.

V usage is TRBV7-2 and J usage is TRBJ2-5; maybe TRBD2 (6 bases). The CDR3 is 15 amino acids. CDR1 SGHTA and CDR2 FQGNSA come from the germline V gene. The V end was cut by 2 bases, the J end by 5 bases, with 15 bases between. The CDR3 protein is CASSLTFIRGETQYF. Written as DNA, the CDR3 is TGTGCCAGCAGCTTAACCTTTATCCGGGGGGAGACCCAGTACTTC.

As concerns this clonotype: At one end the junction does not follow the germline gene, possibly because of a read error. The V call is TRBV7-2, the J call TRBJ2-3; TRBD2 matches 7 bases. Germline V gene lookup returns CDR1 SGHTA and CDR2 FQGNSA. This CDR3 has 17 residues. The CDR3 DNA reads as TGTGCCAACAGCTTAGCAATAGGGAGGGGCGGCACAGATACGCAGTATTTT. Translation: CANSLAIGRGGTDTQYF.

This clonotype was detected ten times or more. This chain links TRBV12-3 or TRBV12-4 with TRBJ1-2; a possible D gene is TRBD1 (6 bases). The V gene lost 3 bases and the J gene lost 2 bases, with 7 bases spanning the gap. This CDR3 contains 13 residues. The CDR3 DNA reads TGTGCCAGCAGTTTCCAGGGGAACTATGGCTACACCTTC. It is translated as CASSFQGNYGYTF.

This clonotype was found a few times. Here the CDR3 reads CSARKTGQETQYF. CDR3 in DNA: TGCAGTGCTAGAAAGACAGGTCAAGAGACCCAGTACTTC. The rearrangement joins TRBV20-1 to TRBJ2-5; the D gene is possibly TRBD1 (6 bases). This CDR3 has 13 amino acids. V was trimmed by 2 bases and J by 2 bases, leaving 9 bases between them. Germline values: CDR1 DFQATT, CDR2 SNEGSKA (reference sequence).

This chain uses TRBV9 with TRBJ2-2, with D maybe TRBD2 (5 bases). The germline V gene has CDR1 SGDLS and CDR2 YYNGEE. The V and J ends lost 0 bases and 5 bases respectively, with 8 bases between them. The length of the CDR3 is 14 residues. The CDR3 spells CASSVEVATGELFF. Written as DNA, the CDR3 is TGTGCCAGCAGCGTAGAGGTAGCGACCGGGGAGCTGTTTTTT.

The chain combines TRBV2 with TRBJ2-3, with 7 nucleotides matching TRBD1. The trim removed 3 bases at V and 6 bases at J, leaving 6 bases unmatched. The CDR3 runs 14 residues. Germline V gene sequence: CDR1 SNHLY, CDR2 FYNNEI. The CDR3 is CASSENRGGDTQYF. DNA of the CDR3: TGTGCCAGCAGTGAGAACAGGGGTGGCGATACGCAGTATTTT. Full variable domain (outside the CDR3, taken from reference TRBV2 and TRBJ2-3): EPEVTQTPSHQVTQMGQEVILRCVPISNHLYFYWYRQILGQKVEFLVSFYNNEISEKSEIFDDQFSVERPDGSNFTLKIRSTKLEDSAMYFCASSENRGGDTQYFGPGTRLTVL.

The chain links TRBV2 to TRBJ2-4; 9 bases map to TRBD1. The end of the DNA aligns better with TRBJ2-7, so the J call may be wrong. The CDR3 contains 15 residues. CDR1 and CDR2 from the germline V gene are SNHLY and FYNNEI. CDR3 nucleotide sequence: TGTGCCAGCAGCCCCTGGACAGGGGCGGGGAACGAGCAGTACTTC. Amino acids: CASSPWTGAGNEQYF.

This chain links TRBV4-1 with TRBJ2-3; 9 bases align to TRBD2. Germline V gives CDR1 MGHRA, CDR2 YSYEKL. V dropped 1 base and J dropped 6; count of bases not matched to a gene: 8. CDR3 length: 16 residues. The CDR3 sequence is CASSQVGRGGADTQYF. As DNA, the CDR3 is TGCGCCAGCAGCCAAGTTGGTCGCGGGGGGGCCGATACGCAGTATTTT.

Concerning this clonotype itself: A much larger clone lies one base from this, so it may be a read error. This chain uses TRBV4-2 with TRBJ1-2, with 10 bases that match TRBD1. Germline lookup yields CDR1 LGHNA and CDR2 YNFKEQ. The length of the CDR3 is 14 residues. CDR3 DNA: TGTGCCAGCAGCCAAACGACAGGGGGCTATGACTACACCTTC. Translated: CASSQTTGGYDYTF.